This TCR beta chain was sequenced for a study of blood T cell repertoires in COVID-19. Study at large: COVID-19 samples, acute and convalescent, were from the United States, Italy and Spain.

Per germline, CDR1 GTSNPN and CDR2 SVGIG (reference sequence). This CDR3 has 13 amino acids. The V gene lost 5 bases and the J gene lost 5 bases, with 16 bases spanning the gap. Using immunoSEQ multiplex PCR, the repertoire was profiled, and TCRdb retains in-frame clones only, with some absent. Of about 100,000 clones detected, roughly 92% appear once; the ten largest clones hold roughly 0.97%. This receptor was obtained from a man between 60 and 75 years old with acute or convalescent COVID-19. The sample comprised peripheral blood. The chain employs TRBV30 and TRBJ2-7, with TRBD1 as a possible D gene (5 bases). Here the CDR3 reads CAWSGRMRNEQYF. The DNA for the CDR3 is TGTGCCTGGTCAGGGCGGATGCGTAACGAGCAGTACTTC.